This TCR beta chain originates from a study of T-cell memory formation after mild COVID-19. Study results and limitations: Mainly CM and EM harbored the contracting CD4+ clones; mainly EMRA harbored the CD8+ ones.

The V gene's germline CDR1 is SGHVS and CDR2 FQNEAQ. The ends were cut back, 5 bases at V and 4 bases at J, with 6 bases in the middle. This CDR3 is built from 12 residues. In its sample, this clonotype was seen many times. Its target is unknown. Each CDR3 protein gets one entry after TCRdb re-called the 5' RACE reads with MiXCR. Here the sample spans about 350,000 distinct CDR3 sequences, around an eighth being singletons. The chain is built from TRBV7-8 and TRBJ2-1; no clear D gene. This TCR derives from a man aged 18 to 30 who had mild COVID-19 (a few samples of this study predate the infection). Cell type and time point are not known. Sequences were obtained from PBMCs or a T cell subset sorted from them (not recorded which). This CDR3 is CASSLYYNEQFF. CDR3 bases: TGTGCCAGCAGCCTCTATTACAATGAGCAGTTCTTC.